This T cell receptor (beta chain) is from a study of shared clonotypes between healthy human individuals. Study as a whole: CD4 naive cells filled three plates per donor, CD4 memory three, CD8 naive two and CD8 memory one. General study findings and limits: Generally, naive subsets (rather than memory subsets) showed larger estimated richness.

Points on this clone: Its specificity is unknown.

The CDR3 is made up of 13 amino acids. V lost 5 bases, J lost 3 bases, and 11 bases lay in between. Germline CDR1 MRHNA, CDR2 SNTAGT. The data were produced by immunoSEQ multiplex PCR, yet TCRdb's version contains in-frame clones alone and is incomplete. The table records about 2 million clones, 85% to 95% of them present only once. The split of CD4+ cells yielded CD45RA+ naive and CD45RA-negative memory subsets. Sequencing used naive CD4+ T cells sorted from blood. Documented subset: CD45RA+ positively selected. The chain links TRBV6-4 to TRBJ2-7; D unresolved. The clonotype originates from a man between 18 and 35 years old in good health. The CDR3 here is CASSLGPIYEQYF. CDR3 nucleotide sequence: TGTGCCAGCAGTTTAGGGCCCATCTACGAGCAGTACTTC.